This T cell receptor (beta chain) was sequenced during a study of regulatory T cells in long-lasting Graves disease. Time point meaning: newly diagnosed GD, antithyroid drugs for less than 3 months. TCR sequences were obtained from RNA taken from PBMCs. This CDR3 has 15 residues. Per the germline V gene, CDR1 is SGHDN and CDR2 is FVKESK. Unmatched junction bases numbered 6, after V lost 3 bases and J lost 5 bases. Combining iRepertoire HTBI primers with Arm-PCR of CDR3 regions, the authors built TCR beta libraries. A single record per CDR3 protein comes from TCRdb applying MiXCR to the multiplex PCR reads. The sample consists of 320,000 or so distinct CDR3 sequences, about a sixth of them appearing once.

This clonotype originated in a female donor with Graves disease. The gene calls are TRBV14 and TRBJ2-2; 7 nucleotides agree with TRBD1. Sequencing was performed on peripheral blood mononuclear cells (PBMCs), taken at new diagnosis, from a patient treated with antithyroid drugs. CDR3 in amino acids: CASSHEDRDTGELFF. The DNA of the CDR3 is TGTGCCAGCAGCCACGAAGACAGGGATACCGGGGAGCTGTTTTTT.